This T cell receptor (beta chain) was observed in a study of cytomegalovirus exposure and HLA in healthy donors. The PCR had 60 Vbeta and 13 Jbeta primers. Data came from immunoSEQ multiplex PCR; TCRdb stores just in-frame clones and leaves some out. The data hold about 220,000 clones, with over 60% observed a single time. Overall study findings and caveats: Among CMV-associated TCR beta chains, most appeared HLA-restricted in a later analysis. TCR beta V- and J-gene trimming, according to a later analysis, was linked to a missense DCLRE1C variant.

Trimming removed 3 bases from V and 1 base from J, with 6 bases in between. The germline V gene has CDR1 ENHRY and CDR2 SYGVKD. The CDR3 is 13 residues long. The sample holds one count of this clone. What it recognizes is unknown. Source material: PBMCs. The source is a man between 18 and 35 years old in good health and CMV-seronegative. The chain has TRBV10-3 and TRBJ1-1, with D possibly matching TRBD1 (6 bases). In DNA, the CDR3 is TGTGCCATCAGTGAACAGGGGAACACTGAAGCTTTCTTT. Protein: CAISEQGNTEAFF.